This T cell receptor (beta chain) was identified during a study of Ad26.COV2.S vaccination and SARS-CoV-2 variants. The study, taken as a whole, reports: Possible underestimation of total T cell responses by the TCR breadth and depth analyses was noted.

V was pared by 6 bases and J by 0 bases, with 12 bases between. CDR3 length: 14 amino acids. Germline assignment: CDR1 LNHDA and CDR2 SQIVND (reference sequence). Profiling relied on immunoSEQ multiplex PCR, and the TCRdb table lists in-frame clones only, not all of them. The data show about 440,000 clones, about nine tenths seen once. As to this clone: Its target is not known.

Treatment given: approximately 18 received Ad26.COV2.S at low or high dose, single or two shots; 5 received placebo; per-sample allocation not given. Specimens were obtained on day 63 following the first vaccine or placebo injection. The sequenced sample was peripheral blood, obtained in a trial of Ad26.COV2.S vaccine versus placebo. The V gene is TRBV19, the J gene TRBJ2-7; D is possibly TRBD1 (6 bases). The clonotype comes from a person between 18 and 65 years old who received the Ad26.COV2.S COVID-19 vaccine or a placebo. The CDR3 here is CASSRTAASYEQYF. DNA for the CDR3: TGTGCCAGTAGCAGGACAGCCGCCTCCTACGAGCAGTACTTC.